Detailed here is one TCR beta chain. Its target is not known. The record originates from a study of cytomegalovirus exposure and HLA in healthy donors. The PCR contained 60 Vbeta and 13 Jbeta primers. Libraries were prepared by immunoSEQ multiplex PCR; TCRdb keeps only in-frame clonotypes and omits some of them. This table holds 130,000 or so clones, over 60% found once. Study results and limitations: Cytomegalovirus-associated TCR beta chains were listed, numbering some 170.

The sequenced sample consisted of PBMCs. This clonotype was sampled from a female donor in good health and CMV-seropositive.

The CDR3 nucleotides read TGTGCCAGTACCCGGGACACTCCCGATACGCAGTATTTT. Amino acid sequence: CASTRDTPDTQYF. The chain employs TRBV19 and TRBJ2-3; tentative D call: TRBD1 (6 bases). V lost 7 bases, J lost 6 bases, and 14 bases lay in between. The CDR3 totals 13 residues. Germline values: CDR1 LNHDA, CDR2 SQIVND (reference sequence).